This T cell receptor beta chain originates from a study of blood T cell repertoires in COVID-19. Study summary: Both acute and convalescent COVID-19 samples were obtained from the United States, Italy and Spain. Sources were T cells, B-cell-depleted T cells, or PBMCs; the material itself was cDNA or gDNA.

Germline loops: CDR1 SQVTM, CDR2 ANQGSEA. V was pared by 3 bases and J by 5 bases, with 10 bases between. The CDR3 has 12 residues. In the authors' workflow: How many nucleated cells were present was estimated from reference gene primer amplification. The repertoire was sequenced with immunoSEQ multiplex PCR; TCRdb's copy has only in-frame clones and lacks some. That table gives V, J and clone size, and the DNA gave D and trimming. This repertoire shows 85,000 to 100,000 clones, approximately 86% found once; its top ten account for approximately 6.8%. The origin of this receptor is a man in his sixties with acute or convalescent COVID-19. Sequenced: peripheral blood. The rearrangement uses TRBV29-1 and TRBJ2-5; possibly TRBD1 for D (7 bases). CDR3 sequence (DNA): TGCAGCGTTGACCCAGGGGGGGAGACCCAGTACTTC. It is translated as CSVDPGGETQYF.